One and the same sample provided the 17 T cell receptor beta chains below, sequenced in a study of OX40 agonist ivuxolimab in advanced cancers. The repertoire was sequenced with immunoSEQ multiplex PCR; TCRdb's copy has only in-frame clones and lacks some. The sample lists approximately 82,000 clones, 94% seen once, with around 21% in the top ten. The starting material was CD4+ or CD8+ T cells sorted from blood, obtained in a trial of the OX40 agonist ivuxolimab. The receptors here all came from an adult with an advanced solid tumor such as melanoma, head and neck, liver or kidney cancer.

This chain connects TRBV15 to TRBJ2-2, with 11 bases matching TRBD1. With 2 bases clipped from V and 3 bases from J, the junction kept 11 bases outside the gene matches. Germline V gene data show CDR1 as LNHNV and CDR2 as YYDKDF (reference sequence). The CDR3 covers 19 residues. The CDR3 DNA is TGTGCCACCAGCAGATTACCAACCGGGACAGGGGGTTACACCGGGGAGCTGTTTTTT. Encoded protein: CATSRLPTGTGGYTGELFF. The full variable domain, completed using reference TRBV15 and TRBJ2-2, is DAMVIQNPRYQVTQFGKPVTLSCSQTLNHNVMYWYQQKSSQAPKLLFHYYDKDFNNEADTPDNFQSRRPNTSFCFLDIRSPGLGDTAMYLCATSRLPTGTGGYTGELFFGEGSRLTVL.

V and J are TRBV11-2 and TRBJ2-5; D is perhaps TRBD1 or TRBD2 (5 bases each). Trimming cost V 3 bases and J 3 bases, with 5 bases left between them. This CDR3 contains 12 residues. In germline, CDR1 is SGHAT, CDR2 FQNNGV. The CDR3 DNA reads TGTGCCAGCAGCTTGGGGGAAGAGACCCAGTACTTC. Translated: CASSLGEETQYF.

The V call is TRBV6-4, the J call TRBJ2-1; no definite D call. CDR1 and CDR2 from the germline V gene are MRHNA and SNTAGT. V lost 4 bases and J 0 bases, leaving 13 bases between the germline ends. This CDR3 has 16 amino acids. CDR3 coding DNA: TGTGCCAGCAGTGTATCGGGCGCGAGCTCCTACAATGAGCAGTTCTTC. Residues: CASSVSGASSYNEQFF.

The CDR3 sequence is CASTGTGGYEQYF. CDR3 coding DNA: TGTGCCAGTACCGGGACAGGGGGCTACGAGCAGTACTTC. This chain connects TRBV27 to TRBJ2-7; 11 nucleotides line up with TRBD1. This CDR3 spans 13 amino acids. Germline trimming cut 9 bases from V and 3 bases from J; bases unmatched to any gene: 4. The germline CDR1 and CDR2 sequences are MNHEY and SMNVEV (reference sequence).

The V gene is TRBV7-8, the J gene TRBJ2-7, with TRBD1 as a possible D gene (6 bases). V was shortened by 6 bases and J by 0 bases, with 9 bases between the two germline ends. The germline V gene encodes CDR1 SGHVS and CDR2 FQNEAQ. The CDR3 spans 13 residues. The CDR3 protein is CASRGRGSYEQYF. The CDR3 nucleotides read TGTGCCAGCAGGGGCAGGGGCTCCTACGAGCAGTACTTC.

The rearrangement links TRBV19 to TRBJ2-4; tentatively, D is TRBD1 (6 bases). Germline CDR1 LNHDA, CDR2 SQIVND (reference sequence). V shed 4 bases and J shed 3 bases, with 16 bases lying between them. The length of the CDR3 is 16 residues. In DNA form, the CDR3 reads TGTGCCAGTAGTACACAGGACAGTACTATCAAAAACATTCAGTACTTC. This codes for CASSTQDSTIKNIQYF. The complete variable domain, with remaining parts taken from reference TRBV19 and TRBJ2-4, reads DGGITQSPKYLFRKEGQNVTLSCEQNLNHDAMYWYRQDPGQGLRLIYYSQIVNDFQKGDIAEGYSVSREKKESFPLTVTSAQKNPTAFYLCASSTQDSTIKNIQYFGAGTRLSVL.

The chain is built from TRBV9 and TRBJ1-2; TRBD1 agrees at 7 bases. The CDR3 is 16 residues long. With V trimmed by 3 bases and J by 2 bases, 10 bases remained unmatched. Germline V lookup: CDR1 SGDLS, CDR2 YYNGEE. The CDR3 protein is CASSAWDRPLNYGYTF. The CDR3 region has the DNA TGTGCCAGCAGCGCCTGGGACAGACCTCTAAACTATGGCTACACCTTC.

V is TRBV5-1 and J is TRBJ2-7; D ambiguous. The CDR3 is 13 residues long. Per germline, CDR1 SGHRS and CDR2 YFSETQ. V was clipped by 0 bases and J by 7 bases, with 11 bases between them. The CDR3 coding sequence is TGCGCCAGCAGCTTGGCCACGGGCCCAGAGCAGTACTTC. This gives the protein CASSLATGPEQYF.

The CDR3 loop reads CASSYSLAGAGNEQFF. In nucleotides, the CDR3 is TGTGCCAGCAGTTACTCCCTAGCGGGAGCAGGGAATGAGCAGTTCTTC. This chain uses TRBV6-6 with TRBJ2-1; 10 positions match TRBD2. Germline CDR1 is MNHNY and CDR2 is SVGAGI (reference sequence). V shed 0 bases and J 7 bases; nucleotides not matched to a gene: 6. CDR3 length equals 16 residues.

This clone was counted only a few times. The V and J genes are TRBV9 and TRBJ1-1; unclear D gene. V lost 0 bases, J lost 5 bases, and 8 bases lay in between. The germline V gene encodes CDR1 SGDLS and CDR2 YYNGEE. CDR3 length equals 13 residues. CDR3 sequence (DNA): TGTGCCAGCAGCGTAGCCGGGAGGACTGAAGCTTTCTTT. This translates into CASSVAGRTEAFF.

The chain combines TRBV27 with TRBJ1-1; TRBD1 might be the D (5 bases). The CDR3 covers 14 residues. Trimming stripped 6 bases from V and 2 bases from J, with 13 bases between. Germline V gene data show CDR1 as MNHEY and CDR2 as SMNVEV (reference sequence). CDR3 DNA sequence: TGTGCCAGCAGATACTCCGGGGGAAACACTGAAGCTTTCTTT. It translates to CASRYSGGNTEAFF.

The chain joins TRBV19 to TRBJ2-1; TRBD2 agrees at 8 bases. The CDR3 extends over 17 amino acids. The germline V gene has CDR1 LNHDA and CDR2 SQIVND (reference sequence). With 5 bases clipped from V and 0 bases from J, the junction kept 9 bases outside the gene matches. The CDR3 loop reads CASSPILAGPSYNEQFF. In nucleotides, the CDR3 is TGTGCCAGTAGTCCGATTCTAGCGGGTCCCTCCTACAATGAGCAGTTCTTC.

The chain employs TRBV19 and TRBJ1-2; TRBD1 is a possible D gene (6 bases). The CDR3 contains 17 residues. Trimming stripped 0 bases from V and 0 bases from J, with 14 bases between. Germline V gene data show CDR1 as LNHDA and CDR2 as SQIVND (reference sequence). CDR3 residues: CASSIDLRGLTNYGYTF. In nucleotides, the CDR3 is TGTGCCAGTAGTATAGATTTGCGGGGGCTCACTAACTATGGCTACACCTTC.

Written as DNA, the CDR3 is TGTGCCAGCAGTTTGGGGACAGGGAAAGGAAACACCATATATTTT. It specifies CASSLGTGKGNTIYF. This rearrangement joins TRBV28 to TRBJ1-3, with 9 bases aligning to TRBD1. The J segment lost 4 bases and the V segment lost 3 bases, leaving 4 bases of the junction unmatched. CDR3 length equals 15 residues. Germline assignment: CDR1 MDHEN and CDR2 SYDVKM.

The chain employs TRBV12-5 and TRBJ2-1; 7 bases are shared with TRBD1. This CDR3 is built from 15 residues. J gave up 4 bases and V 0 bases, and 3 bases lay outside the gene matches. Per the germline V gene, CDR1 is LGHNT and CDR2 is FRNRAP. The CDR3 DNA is TGTGCTAGTGGTTTGGTAGGGACAGCTTACAATGAGCAGTTCTTC. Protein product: CASGLVGTAYNEQFF.

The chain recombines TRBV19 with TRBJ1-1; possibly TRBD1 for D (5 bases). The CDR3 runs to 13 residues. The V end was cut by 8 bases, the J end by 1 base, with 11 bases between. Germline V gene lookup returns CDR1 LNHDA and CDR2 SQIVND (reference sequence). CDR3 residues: CASPGGGNTEAFF. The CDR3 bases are TGTGCCAGTCCCGGGGGGGGGAACACTGAAGCTTTCTTT.

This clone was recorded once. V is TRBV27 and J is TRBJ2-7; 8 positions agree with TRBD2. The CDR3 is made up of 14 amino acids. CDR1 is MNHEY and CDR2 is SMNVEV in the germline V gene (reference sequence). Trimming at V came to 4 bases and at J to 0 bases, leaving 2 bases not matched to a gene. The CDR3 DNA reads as TGTGCCAGCAGTTATGGGACTAGCTCCTACGAGCAGTACTTC. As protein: CASSYGTSSYEQYF.